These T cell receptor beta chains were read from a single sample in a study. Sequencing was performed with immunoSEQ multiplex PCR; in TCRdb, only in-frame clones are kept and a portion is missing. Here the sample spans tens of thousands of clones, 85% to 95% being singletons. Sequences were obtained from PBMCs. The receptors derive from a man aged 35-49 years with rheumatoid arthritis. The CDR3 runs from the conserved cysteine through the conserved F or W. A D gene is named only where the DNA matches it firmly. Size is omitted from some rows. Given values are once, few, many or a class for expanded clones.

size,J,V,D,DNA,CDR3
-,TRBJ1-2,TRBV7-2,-,TGTGCCAGCAGACGTCCCGGGACCGAGTTTAACTATGGCTACACCTTC,CASRRPGTEFNYGYTF
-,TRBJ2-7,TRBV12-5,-,TGTGCTAGTGGTAAGACAGCCTACGAGCAGTACTTC,CASGKTAYEQYF
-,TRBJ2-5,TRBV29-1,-,TGCAGCTTTAAAAGGGGGCAAGAGACCCAGTACTTC,CSFKRGQETQYF
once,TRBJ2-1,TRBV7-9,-,TGTGCCAGCGGCACAGGGAACGGCTACAATGAGCAGTTCTTC,CASGTGNGYNEQFF
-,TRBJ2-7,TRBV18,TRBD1,TGTGCCAGCTCACCACAAGGACAGGGATGGAACGAGCAGTACTTC,CASSPQGQGWNEQYF
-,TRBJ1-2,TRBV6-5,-,TGTGCCAGCAGTTATAGGCCAAACCTACCTTATGGCTACACCTTC,CASSYRPNLPYGYTF
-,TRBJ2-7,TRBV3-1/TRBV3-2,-,TGTGCCAGCAGCCCCGACTGGTACGAGCAGTACTTC,CASSPDWYEQYF
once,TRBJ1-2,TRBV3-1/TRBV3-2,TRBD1,TGTGCCAGCAGTTATTTAGGGGACAGGGGTAGCTACACCTTC,CASSYLGDRGSYTF
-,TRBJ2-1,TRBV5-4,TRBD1,TGTGCCAGCAGCCCGCGATTCGGACAGGGCAATGAGCAGTTCTTC,CASSPRFGQGNEQFF
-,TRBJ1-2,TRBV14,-,TGTGCCAGCAGCCAAGAAGCGGGGTTAGCCTATGGCTACACCTTC,CASSQEAGLAYGYTF
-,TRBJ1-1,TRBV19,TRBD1,TGTGCCAGTAGTACCCCGGACAGGGGATACGACACTGAAGCTTTCTTT,CASSTPDRGYDTEAFF
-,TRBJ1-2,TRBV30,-,TGTGCCTGTAGTAGCTATGGCTACACCTTC,CACSSYGYTF
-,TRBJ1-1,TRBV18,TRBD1,TGTGCCAGCTCACCCGGACAGGGAAGGGTGAACACTGAAGCTTTCTTT,CASSPGQGRVNTEAFF
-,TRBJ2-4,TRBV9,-,TGTGCCAGCAGCGAGGGGTCCGGGACTAGGGGGCCTGACAGACGGAACATTCAGTACTTC,CASSEGSGTRGPDRRNIQYF
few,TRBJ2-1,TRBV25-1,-,TGTGCCAGCACCGATTCGGGGGCCCTCCGTTTGTTCTTC,CASTDSGALRLFF
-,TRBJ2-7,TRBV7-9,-,TGTGCCAGCAGCATCTACGAGCAGTACTTC,CASSIYEQYF
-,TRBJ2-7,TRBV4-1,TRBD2,TGCGCCAGCAGCCAGGAGCCGGGACTAGCGGGAGGCCTCTACGAGCAGTACTTC,CASSQEPGLAGGLYEQYF
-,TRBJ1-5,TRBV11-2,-,TGTGCCAGCAGCGCCCAGGGTAATCAGCCCCAGCATTTT,CASSAQGNQPQHF
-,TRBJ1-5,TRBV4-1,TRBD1,TGCGCCAGCAGCCAAGAAGGGGGACAGTCTAGCAATCAGCCCCAGCATTTT,CASSQEGGQSSNQPQHF
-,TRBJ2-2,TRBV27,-,TGTGCCAGCAGTCCCCCCCGACTAACCGGGGAGCTGTTTTTT,CASSPPRLTGELFF
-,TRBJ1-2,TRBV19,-,TGTGCCAGTAGTATAGATGGGAACAGAAACTATGGCTACACCTTC,CASSIDGNRNYGYTF
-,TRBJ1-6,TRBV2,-,TGTGCCAGCAGTGAAGCGGGCGTTTCACCCCTCCACTTT,CASSEAGVSPLHF
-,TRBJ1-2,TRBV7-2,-,TGTGCCAGCAGCTTAGGCCAGCCCTCGCCTGGCTACACCTTC,CASSLGQPSPGYTF
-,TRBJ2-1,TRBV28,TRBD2,TGTGCCAGCAGTAAGACTACCGGGACCCCGGGGGGCAATGAGCAGTTCTTC,CASSKTTGTPGGNEQFF
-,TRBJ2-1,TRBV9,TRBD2,TGTGCCAGCAGCGCCAGCGGGACTTCCTACAATGAGCAGTTCTTC,CASSASGTSYNEQFF
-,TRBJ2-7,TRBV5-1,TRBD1,TGCGCCAGCAGTTCGAAGTGGGGACAGGTTTTTAGCTCCTACGAGCAGTACTTC,CASSSKWGQVFSSYEQYF
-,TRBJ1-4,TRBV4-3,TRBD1,TGCGCCAGCAGCCGCGACGGGACAGGGGGAACTAATGAAAAACTGTTTTTT,CASSRDGTGGTNEKLFF
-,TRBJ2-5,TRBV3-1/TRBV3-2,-,TGTGCCAGCAGCAGACGGCACTTCTACCAAGAGACCCAGTACTTC,CASSRRHFYQETQYF
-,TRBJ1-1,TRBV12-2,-,TGTGCAAGTCGCTTATTAGAAAACACTGAAGCTTTCTTT,CASRLLENTEAFF
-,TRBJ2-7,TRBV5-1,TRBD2,TGCGCCAGCAGCTTCAGACCCGGGACTAGCGGGAAGGGAGGAGAGTACGAGCAGTACTTC,CASSFRPGTSGKGGEYEQYF
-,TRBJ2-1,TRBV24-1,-,TGTGCCACCAGTAATCGGTTACCCGACAATGAGCAGTTCTTC,CATSNRLPDNEQFF
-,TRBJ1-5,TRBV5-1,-,TGCGCCAGCAGCTCAGGGGAACTTAGCAATCAGCCCCAGCATTTT,CASSSGELSNQPQHF